Each of the 30 T cell receptor beta chains below was sequenced from the same sample in a study of CD8 T cells in Susac syndrome. Random hexamers served to reverse transcribe about 0.45 to 1 ug RNA. TCRdb processed the immunoSEQ multiplex PCR reads anew with MiXCR; each CDR3 protein has one entry. The sample has roughly 60,000 distinct CDR3 sequences, about 92% seen once; the top ten hold approximately 0.18%. The material sequenced was CD8+ T cells from PBMCs. These receptors came from a human donor in good health.

This rearrangement joins TRBV7-9 to TRBJ1-1; D call uncertain. V lost 6 bases and J lost 5, with 16 bases in between. Germline assignment: CDR1 SEHNR and CDR2 FQNEAQ (reference sequence). The CDR3 sequence is 14 residues long. CDR3 coding DNA: TGTGCCAGCAGTTCATTCCCTGACACTACTGAAGCTTTCTTT. Translating it yields CASSSFPDTTEAFF.

This rearrangement joins TRBV6-6 to TRBJ2-7; 10 bases align to TRBD2. The CDR3 contains 16 residues. Per germline, CDR1 MNHNY and CDR2 SVGAGI (reference sequence). Unmatched junction bases numbered 12, after V lost 5 bases and J lost 5 bases. The DNA of the CDR3 is TGTGCCAGCAGTCCCCCGGGACTAGCGCTTGGAAACGAGCAGTACTTC. This gives the protein CASSPPGLALGNEQYF.

V and J are TRBV23-1 and TRBJ1-4; no reliable D call. TRBV23-1 is classed as an ORF, of uncertain function. The V end lost 2 bases, the J end lost 4 bases, and 17 bases lay between the germline ends. The length of the CDR3 is 17 residues. The CDR3 loop is CASSQAVFPPHNEKLFF. Here the CDR3 DNA reads TGCGCCAGCAGTCAAGCGGTCTTCCCTCCTCATAATGAAAAACTGTTTTTT.

The rearrangement links TRBV29-1 to TRBJ2-1; D unresolved. This CDR3 contains 10 residues. Deletions cut 3 bases from V and 8 bases from J, with 5 bases between. Germline assignment: CDR1 SQVTM and CDR2 ANQGSEA. CDR3 amino acids: CSVDGYEQFF. CDR3 DNA: TGCAGCGTTGATGGGTATGAGCAGTTCTTC.

The chain couples TRBV6-6 to TRBJ1-4, with TRBD1 matching 8 bases. With 6 bases clipped from V and 6 bases from J, the junction kept 6 bases outside the gene matches. The CDR3 length is 14 residues. The V gene's germline CDR1 is MNHNY and CDR2 SVGAGI (reference sequence). The CDR3 DNA follows: TGTGCCAGCAGCTCAGGGGGCGAGGATGAAAAACTGTTTTTT. Protein product: CASSSGGEDEKLFF.

The chain employs TRBV6-1 and TRBJ1-6; no reliable D call. Germline V gives CDR1 MNHNS, CDR2 SASEGT. V gave up 1 base and J gave up 10 bases, with 14 bases separating them. The CDR3 has 15 amino acids. CDR3 DNA sequence: TGTGCCAGCAGTGAAGTGGGTGGAGAAGGCTCACCCCTCCACTTT. This gives the protein CASSEVGGEGSPLHF.

This clonotype has a single count. The chain combines TRBV15 with TRBJ2-1, with a possible D match to TRBD1 (5 bases). Trimming took 5 bases from V and 4 from J, leaving 21 bases between them. The CDR3 extends over 17 amino acids. The germline CDR1 and CDR2 sequences are LNHNV and YYDKDF (reference sequence). The CDR3 nucleotides read TGTGCCACCAGCGAATACCCCCAGGGAACCTTTTACAATGAGCAGTTCTTC. Residues: CATSEYPQGTFYNEQFF.

V usage is TRBV9 and J usage is TRBJ2-7; TRBD1 matches 7 bases. The CDR3 has 14 amino acids. The V gene's germline CDR1 is SGDLS and CDR2 YYNGEE. The junction had 11 bases not matched to a gene; V was cut back by 4 bases and J by 7 bases. CDR3 residues: CASSPRTVDREQYF. As DNA, the CDR3 is TGTGCCAGCAGCCCTCGGACGGTGGACAGGGAGCAGTACTTC.

The gene calls are TRBV28 and TRBJ2-6, with 11 bases identical to TRBD1. Germline CDR1 MDHEN, CDR2 SYDVKM. This CDR3 contains 18 residues. Trimming removed 2 bases from V and 0 bases from J; junction bases left unmatched: 3. The DNA of the CDR3 is TGTGCCAGCAGTTTAGCGGGACAGGGGGACTCTGGGGCCAACGTCCTGACTTTC. Protein sequence: CASSLAGQGDSGANVLTF.

CDR3 in amino acids: CASSYSGGNTEAFF. The CDR3 DNA reads as TGTGCCAGCAGTTACTCCGGTGGGAACACTGAAGCTTTCTTT. The rearrangement joins TRBV6-5 to TRBJ1-1, with D unclear. Trimming stripped 0 bases from V and 1 base from J, with 6 bases between. In germline, CDR1 is MNHEY, CDR2 SVGAGI. This CDR3 is 14 amino acids long.

The J gene is TRBJ1-2, the V gene TRBV14, with 9 bases aligning to TRBD1. CDR3 length: 14 residues. V lost 4 bases and J lost 2; bases outside the gene matches: 2. Germline-derived CDR1 and CDR2 are SGHDN and FVKESK. The CDR3 loop is CASSLGTGNYGYTF. CDR3 DNA: TGTGCCAGCAGCCTCGGGACAGGGAACTATGGCTACACCTTC.

The chain joins TRBV7-9 to TRBJ2-5; TRBD1 aligns across 8 bases. This CDR3 has 15 residues. V was pared by 4 bases and J by 0 bases, with 4 bases of the junction left unmatched. CDR1 is SEHNR, CDR2 FQNEAQ, per germline (reference sequence). The DNA of the CDR3 is TGTGCCAGCAGCTCGGCGGACAGGGACCAAGAGACCCAGTACTTC. Its translation: CASSSADRDQETQYF.

The V and J genes are TRBV7-9 and TRBJ2-7, with D possibly being TRBD1 (5 bases). Germline CDR1 and CDR2: SEHNR and FQNEAQ (reference sequence). V lost 5 bases, J lost 1 base, and 12 bases lay in between. The CDR3 length is 14 residues. The CDR3 sequence: CASSGAKDSYEQYF. The CDR3 DNA reads TGTGCCAGCAGCGGGGCTAAAGATTCCTACGAGCAGTACTTC.

The V gene is TRBV5-1, the J gene TRBJ1-1; unclear D gene. Per the germline V gene, CDR1 is SGHRS and CDR2 is YFSETQ. The CDR3 consists of 11 residues. V gave up 5 bases and J gave up 4 bases, with 6 bases separating them. CDR3 DNA sequence: TGCGCCAGCAGGGTGGGCACTGAAGCTTTCTTT. Protein sequence: CASRVGTEAFF. The full variable domain, in which reference TRBV5-1 and TRBJ1-1 provide the parts outside the CDR3, is KAGVTQTPRYLIKTRGQQVTLSCSPISGHRSVSWYQQTPGQGLQFLFEYFSETQRNKGNFPGRFSGRQFSNSRSEMNVSTLELGDSALYLCASRVGTEAFFGQGTRLTVV.

The V and J genes are TRBV12-3 or TRBV12-4 and TRBJ1-5; D possibly corresponds to TRBD1 (5 bases). V lost 1 base to trimming and J lost 5 bases, with 6 bases between them. The CDR3 has 13 amino acids. The CDR3 sequence: CASSLGGDQPQHF. In nucleotides, the CDR3 is TGTGCCAGCAGTTTAGGGGGGGATCAGCCCCAGCATTTT.

This chain joins TRBV5-5 and TRBJ2-1; possible D gene TRBD1, 6 bases. CDR1 and CDR2 (germline): SGHKS, YYEKEE (reference sequence). CDR3 length: 12 residues. The V gene lost 0 bases and the J gene lost 10 bases, with 8 bases spanning the gap. The CDR3 region has the DNA TGTGCCAGCAGCTTGGGAGGGACAGAGCAGTTCTTC. It is translated as CASSLGGTEQFF. The complete variable domain, with remaining parts taken from reference TRBV5-5 and TRBJ2-1, reads DAGVTQSPTHLIKTRGQQVTLRCSPISGHKSVSWYQQVLGQGPQFIFQYYEKEERGRGNFPDRFSARQFPNYSSELNVNALLLGDSALYLCASSLGGTEQFFGPGTRLTVL.

The chain is built from TRBV7-9 and TRBJ2-5; perhaps TRBD2 as D (6 bases). The CDR3 consists of 14 residues. Germline-derived CDR1 and CDR2 are SEHNR and FQNEAQ (reference sequence). Deletions cut 4 bases from V and 0 bases from J, with 9 bases between. CDR3 amino acids: CASSYRDYQETQYF. CDR3 nucleotides: TGTGCCAGCAGCTATCGGGACTACCAAGAGACCCAGTACTTC.

The V call is TRBV29-1, the J call TRBJ2-7; D may be TRBD1 (6 bases). V lost 5 bases, J lost 2 bases, and 13 bases lay in between. Germline CDR1 and CDR2: SQVTM and ANQGSEA. This CDR3 region has 13 residues. The chain's CDR3 is CSVIGQRPYEQYF. CDR3 nucleotide sequence: TGCAGCGTTATTGGACAGCGACCCTACGAGCAGTACTTC.

A word on this clonotype: A junction boundary mismatches the germline segment, possibly from a read error. The chain employs TRBV3-1 and TRBJ1-4, with D uncertain. Germline CDR1 is LGHDT and CDR2 is YNNKEL (reference sequence). The CDR3 is 17 amino acids. The CDR3, as DNA: TGTACCAGCAGCCGTTCCTTCGTCCTCCTCCCCACGGAAAAACTGTTTTTT. Translated, it gives CTSSRSFVLLPTEKLFF.

This clonotype was seen a handful of times. The V call is TRBV7-2, the J call TRBJ2-1, with 14 nucleotides matching TRBD2. CDR1 is SGHTA and CDR2 is FQGNSA in the germline V gene. The CDR3 consists of 16 residues. Trimming took 3 bases from V and 8 from J; bases not matched to a gene: 6. The CDR3 sequence: CASSFRLAGGPDEQFF. In DNA, the CDR3 is TGTGCCAGCAGCTTTCGACTAGCGGGGGGGCCGGATGAGCAGTTCTTC.

The chain carries TRBV20-1 and TRBJ2-7; no reliable D call. V dropped 2 bases and J dropped 3 bases, with 14 bases sitting between them. Looked up from germline, CDR1 is DFQATT and CDR2 is SNEGSKA (reference sequence). The CDR3 totals 14 residues. Written as DNA, the CDR3 is TGCAGTGCTAGAACCTCCTCTAACAGCTACGAGCAGTACTTC. Translated, it gives CSARTSSNSYEQYF.

Notes on this clonotype: Its ends do not fully match the called genes, so a read error is possible. The V gene is TRBV27, the J gene TRBJ1-2; the D gene is possibly TRBD1 (6 bases). CDR1 is MNHEY, CDR2 SMNVEV, per germline (reference sequence). There are 14 residues in the CDR3. CDR3 region: CASSPTRGAGAGAF. Written as DNA, the CDR3 is TGTGCCAGCAGCCCCACCCGGGGGGCCGGAGCTGGTGCATTC.

A word on this clonotype: Without the conserved terminal phenylalanine or tryptophan, this CDR3 likely stems from a read error. The rearrangement uses TRBV27 and TRBJ1-1; TRBD1 aligns across 9 bases. V shed 7 bases and J 4 bases; nucleotides not matched to a gene: 7. The CDR3 spans 14 residues. Germline values: CDR1 MNHEY, CDR2 SMNVEV (reference sequence). The CDR3 is CASNTGGAGTEAFL. The CDR3 nucleotides are TGTGCCAGCAACACAGGGGGCGCTGGCACTGAAGCTTTCCTT.

The chain links TRBV4-3 to TRBJ1-5, with a weak D call TRBD1 (5 bases). V dropped 0 bases and J dropped 7 bases, with 13 bases sitting between them. Germline assignment: CDR1 LGHNA and CDR2 YSLEER. CDR3 size: 15 residues. CDR3: CASSQDYPGTQPQHF. Here the CDR3 DNA reads TGCGCCAGCAGCCAAGATTATCCGGGGACGCAGCCCCAGCATTTT.

The V gene is TRBV7-9, the J gene TRBJ2-2; perhaps TRBD2 as D (5 bases). There are 13 residues in the CDR3. V lost 5 bases to trimming and J lost 4 bases, with 8 bases between them. Germline V CDR1 and CDR2: SEHNR, FQNEAQ (reference sequence). Written as DNA, the CDR3 is TGTGCCAGCAGCGGTGGACTCACCGGGGAGCTGTTTTTT. Protein sequence: CASSGGLTGELFF. Using reference TRBV7-9 and TRBJ2-2 for the parts outside the CDR3, the full variable domain is DTGVSQNPRHKITKRGQNVTFRCDPISEHNRLYWYRQTLGQGPEFLTYFQNEAQLEKSRLLSDRFSAERPKGSFSTLEIQRTEQGDSAMYLCASSGGLTGELFFGEGSRLTVL.

J is TRBJ2-2 and V is TRBV3-1, with TRBD2 matching over 10 bases. CDR1 is LGHDT and CDR2 is YNNKEL in the germline V gene (reference sequence). CDR3 size: 16 residues. J lost 5 bases, V lost 3 bases, and 6 bases had no gene match. CDR3: CASSHGLAEGTGELFF. CDR3 coding DNA: TGTGCCAGCAGCCACGGACTAGCGGAGGGGACCGGGGAGCTGTTTTTT.

The gene calls are TRBV30 and TRBJ2-5, with D unclear. CDR1 is GTSNPN, CDR2 SVGIG, per germline (reference sequence). CDR3 length: 14 residues. V was trimmed by 3 bases and J by 2 bases, leaving 13 bases between them. The CDR3 region is CAWSYLGQQETQYF. In nucleotides, the CDR3 is TGTGCCTGGAGCTACCTTGGCCAACAAGAGACCCAGTACTTC.

The genes are TRBV6-1 and TRBJ2-7; D gene unclear. The CDR3 contains 13 residues. CDR1 and CDR2 (germline): MNHNS, SASEGT. With 3 bases removed from V and 3 bases from J, the gap between germline ends came to 9 bases. The CDR3 DNA follows: TGTGCCAGCAGTGAGCCCAGCAGCTACGAGCAGTACTTC. Translation: CASSEPSSYEQYF.

The chain recombines TRBV12-3 or TRBV12-4 with TRBJ1-2; possible D gene TRBD1, 5 bases. V lost 1 base, J lost 4 bases, and 13 bases lay in between. The CDR3 runs to 15 residues. The CDR3 DNA is TGTGCCAGCAGTTTAGGGTTCAGGGAGGTCTATGGCTACACCTTC. It is translated as CASSLGFREVYGYTF.

This clonotype was detected once. The chain has TRBV29-1 and TRBJ1-5; TRBD1 matches 8 bases. This CDR3 has 13 residues. The junction had 2 bases not matched to a gene; V was cut back by 4 bases and J by 3 bases. Germline loops: CDR1 SQVTM, CDR2 ANQGSEA. For the CDR3, the DNA is TGCAGCGTTGGACAGGGGTTCAATCAGCCCCAGCATTTT. Translated: CSVGQGFNQPQHF.